The TCR beta chain described here comes from a study of blood T cell repertoires in COVID-19. Study context: Sites in the United States, Italy and Spain provided acute and convalescent COVID-19 samples. Sample material is recorded as cDNA or gDNA derived from T cells, B-cell-depleted T cells, or PBMCs.

As handled by the study authors: The assay estimated nucleated cells by amplifying reference gene primers. Only in-frame clones appear in the TCRdb table, and some are missing; sequencing was by immunoSEQ multiplex PCR. The D gene and trimming were derived from the DNA, and the V and J assignments and clone size from that table. The sample lists approximately 130,000 clones, roughly four fifths seen once, with around 13% in the top ten. Trimming removed 10 bases at V and 10 bases at J, with 17 bases between. The CDR3 extends over 13 amino acids. Germline-derived CDR1 and CDR2 are SNHLY and FYNNEI. The chain uses TRBV2 and TRBJ1-6; the D gene is possibly TRBD1 (6 bases). The TCR originated in a human donor in a cohort sampled during active COVID-19. Sequencing was carried out using peripheral blood. The CDR3 is CATDTGMGSPLHF. DNA of the CDR3: TGTGCCACAGACACAGGGATGGGCTCACCCCTCCACTTT.